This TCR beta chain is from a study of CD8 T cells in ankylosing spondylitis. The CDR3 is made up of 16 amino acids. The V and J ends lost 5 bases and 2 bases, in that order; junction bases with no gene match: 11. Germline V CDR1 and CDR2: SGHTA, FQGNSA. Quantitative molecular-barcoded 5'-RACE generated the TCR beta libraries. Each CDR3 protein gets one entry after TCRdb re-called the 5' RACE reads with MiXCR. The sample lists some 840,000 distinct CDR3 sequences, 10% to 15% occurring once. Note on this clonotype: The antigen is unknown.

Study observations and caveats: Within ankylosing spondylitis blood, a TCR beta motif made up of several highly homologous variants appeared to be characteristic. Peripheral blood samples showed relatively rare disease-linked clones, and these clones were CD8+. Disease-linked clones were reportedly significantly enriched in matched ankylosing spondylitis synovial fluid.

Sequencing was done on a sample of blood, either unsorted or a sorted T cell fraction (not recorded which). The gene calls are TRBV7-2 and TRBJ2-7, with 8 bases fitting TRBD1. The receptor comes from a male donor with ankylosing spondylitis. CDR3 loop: CASSPTTGVWTYEQYF. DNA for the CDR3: TGTGCCAGCAGCCCAACGACAGGGGTCTGGACCTACGAGCAGTACTTC.